The 24 T cell receptor beta chains in this list originate from one sample, sequenced in a study of CDR3 diversity in severe acne. TCRdb passed the PCR reads through MiXCR, listing each CDR3 protein once. Of over 90,000 distinct CDR3 sequences in the sample, about half were seen once. Material: blood. The receptor set was obtained from a male donor with acne.

V is TRBV16 and J is TRBJ2-4; D call uncertain. The germline V gene encodes CDR1 KGHSY and CDR2 FQNENV. The CDR3 loop spans 16 amino acids. With 0 bases removed from V and 6 bases from J, the gap between germline ends came to 15 bases. CDR3 sequence: CASSQSARQWGNIQYF. CDR3 nucleotides: TGTGCCAGCAGCCAATCTGCCCGGCAGTGGGGAAACATTCAGTACTTC.

The chain recombines TRBV25-1 with TRBJ1-1; 9 bases are a match to TRBD1. The CDR3 contains 16 residues. V lost 1 base, J lost 4 bases, and 7 bases stayed unmatched. Germline loops: CDR1 MGHDK, CDR2 SYGVNS. The CDR3 region is CASSESGTGRVTEAFF. The CDR3 nucleotides are TGTGCCAGCAGTGAATCCGGGACAGGGAGGGTCACTGAAGCTTTCTTT.

Turning to this clonotype: One base away lies a much larger clone, so this may be a sequencing read error. This likely comes from a read error, as the CDR3 has no conserved phenylalanine or tryptophan at its end. The rearrangement joins TRBV19 to TRBJ1-1; the match to TRBD1 covers 7 bases. V lost 5 bases to trimming and J lost 0 bases; unmatched junction nucleotides: 6. The CDR3 contains 15 residues. Germline V CDR1 and CDR2: LNHDA, SQIVND (reference sequence). CDR3 amino acids: CASSPRQGLNTEAFL. CDR3 nucleotides: TGTGCCAGTAGTCCTCGACAGGGTTTGAACACTGAAGCTTTCCTT.

This clonotype appeared a few times. This chain links TRBV24-1 with TRBJ1-2, with D uncertain. The V gene lost 5 bases and the J gene lost 8 bases, with 17 bases spanning the gap. Germline V lookup: CDR1 KGHDR, CDR2 SFDVKD. The CDR3 sequence is 14 residues long. CDR3 DNA sequence: TGTGCCACCAGTGGGGCAGACCGATGGGGAGGCTACACCTTC. Its protein product is CATSGADRWGGYTF.

Ten or more counts support this clonotype. The chain links TRBV5-8 to TRBJ1-1, with 8 bases aligning to TRBD1. CDR3 length: 14 residues. Germline CDR1 reads SGHTS; CDR2 reads YDEGEE. With V trimmed by 3 bases and J by 2 bases, 3 bases remained unmatched. The CDR3 reads CASSSGGGNTEAFF. DNA of the CDR3: TGTGCCAGCAGCTCAGGGGGCGGCAACACTGAAGCTTTCTTT. The whole variable domain, remainder taken from reference TRBV5-8 and TRBJ1-1, is EAGVTQSPTHLIKTRGQQATLRCSPISGHTSVYWYQQALGLGLQFLLWYDEGEERNRGNFPPRFSGRQFPNYSSELNVNALELEDSALYLCASSSGGGNTEAFFGQGTRLTVV.

This sequence joins TRBV10-1 and TRBJ2-7, with TRBD1 identical over 7 bases. Losses at the gene ends were 10 bases for V and 0 bases for J; bases not matched to a gene: 6. The CDR3 loop spans 13 amino acids. Germline CDR1 reads WNHNN; CDR2 reads SYGVQD (reference sequence). Here the CDR3 DNA reads TGCGCCACCAGGGACAGAAGCTCCTACGAGCAGTACGTC. It encodes CATRDRSSYEQYV.

The V and J genes are TRBV29-1 and TRBJ1-2, with unresolved D. Germline CDR1 reads SQVTM; CDR2 reads ANQGSEA. The CDR3 extends over 12 amino acids. Trimming removed 3 bases from V and 6 bases from J, with 11 bases in between. For the CDR3, the DNA is TGCAGCGTTGAGCGGGGTTTGGATGGCTACACCTTC. Translation gives CSVERGLDGYTF. Full variable domain (outside the CDR3, taken from reference TRBV29-1 and TRBJ1-2): SAVISQKPSRDICQRGTSLTIQCQVDSQVTMMFWYRQQPGQSLTLIATANQGSEATYESGFVIDKFPISRPNLTFSTLTVSNMSPEDSSIYLCSVERGLDGYTFGSGTRLTVV.

V is TRBV25-1 and J is TRBJ2-7; 10 nucleotides align to TRBD2. V was clipped by 11 bases and J by 0 bases; unmatched bases: 4. The V gene's germline CDR1 is MGHDK and CDR2 SYGVNS. This CDR3 contains 13 residues. CDR3: CAVGLAVSYEQYF. In DNA, the CDR3 is TGTGCCGTAGGACTAGCGGTCTCCTACGAGCAGTACTTC.

V usage is TRBV5-1 and J usage is TRBJ2-4; 7 nucleotides match TRBD2. The CDR3 is 13 residues long. V lost 4 bases and J lost 9; bases outside the gene matches: 7. Germline values: CDR1 SGHRS, CDR2 YFSETQ. The CDR3 protein is CASSPVASGIQYF. In DNA form, the CDR3 reads TGCGCCAGCAGCCCGGTGGCTAGCGGCATTCAGTACTTC.

About this clonotype itself: Mismatch with germline at one junction end may stem from a read error. V gene TRBV10-3 combines with J gene TRBJ1-2; TRBD1 matches 7 bases. There are 15 residues in the CDR3. Germline assignment: CDR1 ENHRY and CDR2 SYGVKD. CDR3 DNA: TGTGCCACCAGTGATACAGGCAGGGGGGACTATGGCTACACCTTC. Its translation is CATSDTGRGDYGYTF.

In regard to this clonotype: A clone one base away is much larger, so this may be a read error. Because the CDR3 is missing its conserved closing phenylalanine or tryptophan, this is likely a read error. CDR3 bases: TGCGCCAGCAGCTTGGAGGGCGGGGACACCGGGGAGCTGTTTCTT. This codes for CASSLEGGDTGELFL. The chain uses TRBV5-1 and TRBJ2-2; D may be TRBD2 (6 bases). The CDR3 is made up of 15 amino acids. Germline V lookup: CDR1 SGHRS, CDR2 YFSETQ. The ends were cut back, 0 bases at V and 3 bases at J, with 9 bases in the middle.

This clonotype showed up many times. The V and J genes are TRBV5-5 and TRBJ2-3, with TRBD2 identical over 10 bases. J gave up 11 bases and V 5 bases, and 11 bases lay outside the gene matches. The CDR3 length is 14 residues. Looked up from germline, CDR1 is SGHKS and CDR2 is YYEKEE (reference sequence). The CDR3, as DNA: TGTGCCAGCAGTCCGTCGGAGGAGCGGGAGGGGCAGTATTTT. Encoded protein: CASSPSEEREGQYF.

A word on this clonotype: A much larger clone differs from this one at a single base, so this may be a read error. This likely comes from a read error, as the CDR3 has no conserved phenylalanine or tryptophan at its end. V is TRBV20-1 and J is TRBJ2-1; TRBD2 aligns across 10 bases. The germline V gene has CDR1 DFQATT and CDR2 SNEGSKA (reference sequence). This CDR3 has 13 amino acids. V lost 3 bases and J lost 10; bases outside the gene matches: 6. CDR3 sequence: CSASGLAGVEQFL. The CDR3 DNA reads TGCAGTGCTAGTGGGCTAGCGGGGGTCGAGCAGTTCCTC.

As to this clonotype: It is likely a read error, because the conserved phenylalanine at the end of the CDR3 is missing. It is unclear where the CDR3 begins or ends on the DNA, so no DNA is shown, and the CDR3 is as TCRdb lists it. V gene TRBV5-5 combines with J gene TRBJ1-2; the table's TRBD1 call for D was not verified on the DNA. The germline V gene has CDR1 SGHKS and CDR2 YYEKEE (reference sequence). 10 amino acids form the CDR3, both terminal residues included. CDR3 protein: CASIPGARRV.

The V and J genes are TRBV7-2 and TRBJ2-4; the match to TRBD2 covers 13 bases. The CDR3 is made up of 16 amino acids. Germline CDR1 is SGHTA and CDR2 is FQGNSA. V trimming: 7 bases; J trimming: 2 bases; junction bases outside the gene matches: 5. The CDR3 region is CASTLTSGRTKNIQYF. For the CDR3, the DNA is TGTGCCAGCACATTGACTAGCGGGAGGACCAAAAACATTCAGTACTTC.

This clonotype has ten or more counts. The chain couples TRBV28 to TRBJ2-7, with a weak D call TRBD2 (5 bases). CDR3 length equals 15 residues. CDR1 is MDHEN, CDR2 SYDVKM, per germline. V lost 4 bases and J lost 7, with 20 bases in between. The CDR3 loop is CASSSGSASLGEQYF. Written as DNA, the CDR3 is TGTGCCAGCAGTTCGGGGAGCGCTTCCCTGGGAGAGCAGTACTTC.

The chain links TRBV10-3 to TRBJ2-7; 7 bases align to TRBD1. Germline CDR1 and CDR2: ENHRY and SYGVKD. The CDR3 consists of 14 residues. Trimming took 8 bases from V and 2 from J; bases not matched to a gene: 9. CDR3 protein: CAILGTDNTYEQYF. In DNA form, the CDR3 reads TGTGCCATCCTAGGGACAGATAATACCTACGAGCAGTACTTC.

J is TRBJ2-5 and V is TRBV20-1, with 8 positions matching TRBD2. J gave up 6 bases and V 4 bases, and 4 bases lay outside the gene matches. The V gene's germline CDR1 is DFQATT and CDR2 SNEGSKA (reference sequence). The CDR3 length is 12 residues. Here the CDR3 reads CSANTGGQTQYF. DNA of the CDR3: TGCAGTGCTAACACGGGAGGGCAGACCCAGTACTTC.

This clonotype showed up many times. The rearrangement links TRBV20-1 to TRBJ1-2; a possible D gene is TRBD1 (5 bases). The germline V gene has CDR1 DFQATT and CDR2 SNEGSKA (reference sequence). Trimming took off 0 bases at V and 8 bases at J, with 16 bases between the two ends. This CDR3 spans 14 amino acids. CDR3 protein: CSAREGGEIEGYTF. DNA of the CDR3: TGCAGTGCTAGAGAGGGGGGAGAGATTGAGGGCTACACCTTC.

This clonotype was counted many times. The chain recombines TRBV7-2 with TRBJ2-5, with D perhaps TRBD2 (6 bases). The CDR3 runs 14 residues. Germline CDR1 and CDR2: SGHTA and FQGNSA. V gave up 5 bases and J gave up 1 base, with 11 bases separating them. CDR3 sequence reads: CASSLGLLQETQYF. CDR3 coding DNA: TGTGCCAGCAGCCTGGGACTTCTCCAAGAGACCCAGTACTTC. Filled out from reference TRBV7-2 and TRBJ2-5, the complete variable domain reads GAGVSQSPSNKVTEKGKDVELRCDPISGHTALYWYRQSLGQGLEFLIYFQGNSAPDKSGLPSDRFSAERTGGSVSTLTIQRTQQEDSAVYLCASSLGLLQETQYFGPGTRLLVL.

This clonotype occurred many times. The chain has TRBV7-3 and TRBJ2-7; the D gene is possibly TRBD1 (7 bases). CDR3 size: 13 residues. V was shortened by 0 bases and J by 6 bases, with 9 bases between the two germline ends. From germline, CDR1 is SGHTA and CDR2 FQGTGA. The CDR3 DNA reads TGTGCCAGCAGCTTAACGGAGGGGGCCGAGCAGTACGTC. Its protein product is CASSLTEGAEQYV.

The genes are TRBV2 and TRBJ2-7, with D maybe TRBD1 (7 bases). The germline CDR1 and CDR2 sequences are SNHLY and FYNNEI. V was cut by 4 bases and J by 5 bases, with 15 bases left in between. The CDR3 runs 14 residues. The CDR3 DNA is TGTGCCAGCAGTGGGGGGGACAGTTCCAACGAGCAGTACTTC. This gives the protein CASSGGDSSNEQYF. Complete variable domain (other parts from reference TRBV2 and TRBJ2-7): EPEVTQTPSHQVTQMGQEVILRCVPISNHLYFYWYRQILGQKVEFLVSFYNNEISEKSEIFDDQFSVERPDGSNFTLKIRSTKLEDSAMYFCASSGGDSSNEQYFGPGTRLTVT.

To note about this clonotype: A read error may account for a junction end that differs from germline. This chain connects TRBV24-1 to TRBJ2-3, with 10 bases matching TRBD1. The CDR3 consists of 17 residues. Germline V gene sequence: CDR1 KGHDR, CDR2 SFDVKD. The CDR3 is CAISAPEGTGDTDTQYF. The CDR3 DNA follows: TGTGCCATCAGTGCCCCGGAGGGGACAGGGGACACAGATACGCAGTACTTT.

This clonotype has ten or more counts. The V gene is TRBV5-1, the J gene TRBJ1-1; TRBD1 might be the D (6 bases). This CDR3 spans 14 amino acids. The V end was cut by 4 bases, the J end by 0 bases, with 10 bases between. Germline CDR1 SGHRS, CDR2 YFSETQ. CDR3 region: CASSTDSMNTEAFF. Here the CDR3 DNA reads TGCGCCAGCAGCACGGACAGCATGAACACTGAAGCTTTCTTT.